This TCR beta chain was found in a study of regulatory T cells in long-lasting Graves disease. Overall study results and limits: Lower TCR diversity was seen in persistent Graves' patients than in newly diagnosed ones. Persistent patients had more shared public clonotypes (around 3,000) than new patients (roughly 970). Gene preferences differed: TRBV28, TRBJ1-2, TRBJ2-5 in persistent cases.

V was pared by 1 base and J by 3 bases, with 17 bases between. The germline V gene encodes CDR1 SGHKS and CDR2 YYEKEE (reference sequence). The CDR3 runs 18 residues. Time point specified: persistent/refractory GD, antithyroid drugs over 5 years with positive TRAb. From RNA extracted from PBMCs, the TCR library was made. An endocrinology department in Xi'an, China, supplied the patients. Arm-PCR of CDR3 regions with iRepertoire HTBI primers generated TCR beta libraries. Each CDR3 protein is one row after TCRdb ran MiXCR on the multiplex PCR reads. Among around 400,000 distinct CDR3 sequences listed, less than 25% were seen once. Of note for this clonotype: The antigen is not known.

This TCR derives from a female donor with Graves disease. Sequenced here: peripheral blood mononuclear cells (PBMCs), sampled when the disease was refractory, from a patient treated with antithyroid drugs. This sequence joins TRBV5-5 and TRBJ1-6; D is unclear. The CDR3 is CASSLRLLGGSYNSPLHF. The CDR3 coding sequence is TGTGCCAGCAGCTTGCGTTTATTGGGCGGGAGCTATAATTCACCCCTCCACTTT.